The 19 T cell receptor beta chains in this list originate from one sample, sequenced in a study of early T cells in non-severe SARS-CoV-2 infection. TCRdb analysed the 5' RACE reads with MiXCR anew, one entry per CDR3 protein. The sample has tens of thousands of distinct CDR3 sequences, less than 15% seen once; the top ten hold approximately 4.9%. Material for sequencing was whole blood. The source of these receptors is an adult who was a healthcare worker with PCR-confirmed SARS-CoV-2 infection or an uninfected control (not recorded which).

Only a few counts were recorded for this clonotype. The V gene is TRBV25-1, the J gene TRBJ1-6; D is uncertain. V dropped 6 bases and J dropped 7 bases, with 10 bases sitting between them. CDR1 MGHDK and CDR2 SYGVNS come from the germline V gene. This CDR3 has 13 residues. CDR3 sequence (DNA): TGTGCCAGCAGGGGGAGGGTGAATTCACCCCTCCACTTT. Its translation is CASRGRVNSPLHF.

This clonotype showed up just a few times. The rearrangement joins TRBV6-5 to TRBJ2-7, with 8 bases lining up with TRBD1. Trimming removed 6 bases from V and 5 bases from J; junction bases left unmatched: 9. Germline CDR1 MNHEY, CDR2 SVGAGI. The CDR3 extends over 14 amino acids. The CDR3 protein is CASSSGQGYNEQYF. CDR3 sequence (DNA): TGTGCCAGCAGCTCCGGACAGGGCTATAACGAGCAGTACTTC.

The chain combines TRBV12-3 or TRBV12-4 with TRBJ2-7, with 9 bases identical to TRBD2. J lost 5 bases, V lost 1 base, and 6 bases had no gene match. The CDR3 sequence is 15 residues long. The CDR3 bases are TGTGCCAGCAGTTTAGGCCTAGCGGGGTCACACGAGCAGTACTTC. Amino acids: CASSLGLAGSHEQYF.

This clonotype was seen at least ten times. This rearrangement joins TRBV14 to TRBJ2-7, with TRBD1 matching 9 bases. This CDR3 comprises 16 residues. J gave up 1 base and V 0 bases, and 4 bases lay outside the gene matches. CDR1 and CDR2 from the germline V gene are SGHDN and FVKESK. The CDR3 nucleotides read TGTGCCAGCAGCCAAGAATTGGGGACAGGGTCCTACGAGCAGTACTTC. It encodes CASSQELGTGSYEQYF.

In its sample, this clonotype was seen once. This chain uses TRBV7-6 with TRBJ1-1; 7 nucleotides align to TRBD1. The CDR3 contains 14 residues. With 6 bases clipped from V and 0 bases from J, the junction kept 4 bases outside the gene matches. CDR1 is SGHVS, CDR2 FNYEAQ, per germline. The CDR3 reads CASSPGGLNTEAFF. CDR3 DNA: TGTGCCAGCAGTCCAGGGGGGTTGAACACTGAAGCTTTCTTT.

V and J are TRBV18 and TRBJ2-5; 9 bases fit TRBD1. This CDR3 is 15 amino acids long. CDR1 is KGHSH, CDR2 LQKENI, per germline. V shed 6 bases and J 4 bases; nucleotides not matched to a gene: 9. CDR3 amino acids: CASSPGTGMAETQYF. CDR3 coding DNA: TGTGCCAGCTCGCCGGGGACAGGGATGGCAGAGACCCAGTACTTC.

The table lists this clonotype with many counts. The CDR3 DNA reads TGTGCCAGCAGCTCTGGAAACACCATATATTTT. Translation: CASSSGNTIYF. The chain has TRBV5-4 and TRBJ1-3, with D unresolved. The CDR3 is 11 amino acids. Per germline, CDR1 SGHNT and CDR2 YYREEE (reference sequence). The V and J ends lost 3 bases and 2 bases respectively, with 0 bases between them.

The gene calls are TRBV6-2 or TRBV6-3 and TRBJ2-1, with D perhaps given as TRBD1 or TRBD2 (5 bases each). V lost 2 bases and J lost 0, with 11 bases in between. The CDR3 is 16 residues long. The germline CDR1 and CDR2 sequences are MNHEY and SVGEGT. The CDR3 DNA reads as TGTGCCAGCAGTTACCTCTGGGACCGCTCCTACAATGAGCAGTTCTTC. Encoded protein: CASSYLWDRSYNEQFF.

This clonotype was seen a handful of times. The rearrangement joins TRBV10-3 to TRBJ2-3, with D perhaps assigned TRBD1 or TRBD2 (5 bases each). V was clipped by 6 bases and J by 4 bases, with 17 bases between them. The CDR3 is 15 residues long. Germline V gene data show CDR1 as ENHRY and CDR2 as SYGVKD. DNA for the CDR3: TGTGCCATCAGGGACCCGTCCGGGGCGGCAGATACGCAGTATTTT. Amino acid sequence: CAIRDPSGAADTQYF.

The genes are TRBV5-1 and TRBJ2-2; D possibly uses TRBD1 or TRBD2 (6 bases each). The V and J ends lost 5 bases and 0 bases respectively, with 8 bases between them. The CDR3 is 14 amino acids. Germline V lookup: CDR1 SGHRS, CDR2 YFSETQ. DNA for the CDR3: TGCGCCAGCAGAGGGGGGCCGAACACCGGGGAGCTGTTTTTT. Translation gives CASRGGPNTGELFF.

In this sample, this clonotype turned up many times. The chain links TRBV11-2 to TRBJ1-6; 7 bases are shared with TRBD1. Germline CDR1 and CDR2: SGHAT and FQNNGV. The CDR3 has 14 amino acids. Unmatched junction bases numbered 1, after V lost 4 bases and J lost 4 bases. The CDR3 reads CASSWGQYNSPLHF. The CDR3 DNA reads TGTGCCAGCAGCTGGGGACAGTATAATTCACCCCTCCACTTT.

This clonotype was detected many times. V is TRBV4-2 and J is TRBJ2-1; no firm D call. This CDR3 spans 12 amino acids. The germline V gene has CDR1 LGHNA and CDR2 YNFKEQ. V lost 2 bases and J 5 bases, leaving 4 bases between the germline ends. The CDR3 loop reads CASSQRNNEQFF. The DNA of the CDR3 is TGTGCCAGCAGCCAAAGGAACAATGAGCAGTTCTTC.

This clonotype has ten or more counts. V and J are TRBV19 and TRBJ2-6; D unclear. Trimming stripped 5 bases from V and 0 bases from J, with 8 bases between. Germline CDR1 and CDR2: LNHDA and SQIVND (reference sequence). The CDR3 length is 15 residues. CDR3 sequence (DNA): TGTGCCAGTAGTGTGACGATCTCTGGGGCCAACGTCCTGACTTTC. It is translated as CASSVTISGANVLTF.

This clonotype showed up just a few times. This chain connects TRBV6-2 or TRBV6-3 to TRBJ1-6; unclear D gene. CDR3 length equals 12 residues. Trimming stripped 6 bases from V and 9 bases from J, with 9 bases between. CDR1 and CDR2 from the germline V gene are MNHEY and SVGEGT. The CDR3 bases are TGTGCCAGCAGCTCCTTGGGTTCACCCCTCCACTTT. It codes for CASSSLGSPLHF.

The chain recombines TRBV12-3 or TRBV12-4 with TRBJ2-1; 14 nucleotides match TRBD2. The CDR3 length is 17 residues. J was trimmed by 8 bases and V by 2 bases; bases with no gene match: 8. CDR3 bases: TGTGCCAGCAGTTTAAGGGGGGGACTAGCGGGAGTTGATGAGCAGTTCTTC. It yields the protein CASSLRGGLAGVDEQFF.

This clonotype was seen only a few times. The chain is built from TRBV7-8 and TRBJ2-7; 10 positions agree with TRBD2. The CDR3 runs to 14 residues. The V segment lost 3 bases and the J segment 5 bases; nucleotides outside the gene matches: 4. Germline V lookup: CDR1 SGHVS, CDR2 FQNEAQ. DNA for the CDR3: TGTGCCAGCAGCTTTCTAGCGGGAGTGAACGAGCAGTACTTC. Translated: CASSFLAGVNEQYF. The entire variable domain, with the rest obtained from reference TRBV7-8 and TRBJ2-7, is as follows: GAGVSQSPRYKVAKRGQDVALRCDPISGHVSLFWYQQALGQGPEFLTYFQNEAQLDKSGLPSDRFFAERPEGSVSTLKIQRTQQEDSAVYLCASSFLAGVNEQYFGPGTRLTVT.

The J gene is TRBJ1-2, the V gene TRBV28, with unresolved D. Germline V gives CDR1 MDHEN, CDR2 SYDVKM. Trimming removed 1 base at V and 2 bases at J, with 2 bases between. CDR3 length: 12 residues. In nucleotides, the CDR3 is TGTGCCAGCAGTTTATCAAACTATGGCTACACCTTC. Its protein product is CASSLSNYGYTF.

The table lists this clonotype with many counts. CDR3 residues: CASSPLGGLSYNEQFF. CDR3 DNA: TGTGCCAGCAGCCCCTTAGGGGGCCTGAGTTACAATGAGCAGTTCTTC. The chain couples TRBV7-8 to TRBJ2-1, with 7 bases matching TRBD1. Germline V gives CDR1 SGHVS, CDR2 FQNEAQ. This CDR3 region has 16 residues. V gave up 5 bases and J gave up 4 bases; unmatched junction bases: 11.

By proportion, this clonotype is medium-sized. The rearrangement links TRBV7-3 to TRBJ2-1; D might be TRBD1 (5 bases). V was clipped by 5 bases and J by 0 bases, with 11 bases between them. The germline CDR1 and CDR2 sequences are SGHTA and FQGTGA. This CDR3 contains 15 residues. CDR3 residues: CASSPRQSSYNEQFF. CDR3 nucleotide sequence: TGTGCCAGCAGCCCCCGACAGAGCTCCTACAATGAGCAGTTCTTC. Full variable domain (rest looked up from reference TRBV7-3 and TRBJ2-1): GAGVSQTPSNKVTEKGKYVELRCDPISGHTALYWYRQSLGQGPEFLIYFQGTGAADDSGLPNDRFFAVRPEGSVSTLKIQRTERGDSAVYLCASSPRQSSYNEQFFGPGTRLTVL.